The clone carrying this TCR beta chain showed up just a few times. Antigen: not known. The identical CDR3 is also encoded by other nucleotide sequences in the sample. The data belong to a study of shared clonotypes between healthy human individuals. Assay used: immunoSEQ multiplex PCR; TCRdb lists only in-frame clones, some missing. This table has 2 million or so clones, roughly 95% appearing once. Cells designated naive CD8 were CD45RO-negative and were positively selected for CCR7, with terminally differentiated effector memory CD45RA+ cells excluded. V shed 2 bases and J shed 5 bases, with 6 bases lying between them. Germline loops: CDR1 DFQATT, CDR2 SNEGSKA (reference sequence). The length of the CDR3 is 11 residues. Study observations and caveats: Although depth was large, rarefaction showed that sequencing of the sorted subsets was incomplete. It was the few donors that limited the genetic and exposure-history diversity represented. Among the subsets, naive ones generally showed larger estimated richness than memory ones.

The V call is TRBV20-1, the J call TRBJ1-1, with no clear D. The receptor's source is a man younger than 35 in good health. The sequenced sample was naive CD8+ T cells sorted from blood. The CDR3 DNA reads TGCAGTGCTAGATGGGGAACTGAAGCTTTCTTT. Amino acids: CSARWGTEAFF.